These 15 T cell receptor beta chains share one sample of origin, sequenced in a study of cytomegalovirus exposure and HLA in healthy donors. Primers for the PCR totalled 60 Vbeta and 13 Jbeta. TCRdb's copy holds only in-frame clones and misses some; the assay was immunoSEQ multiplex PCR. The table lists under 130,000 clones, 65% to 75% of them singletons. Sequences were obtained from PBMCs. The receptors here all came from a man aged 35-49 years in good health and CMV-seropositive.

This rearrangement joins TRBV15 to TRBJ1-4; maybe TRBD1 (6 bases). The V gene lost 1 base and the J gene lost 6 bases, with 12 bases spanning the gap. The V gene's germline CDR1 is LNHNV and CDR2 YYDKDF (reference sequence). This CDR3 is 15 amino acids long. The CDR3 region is CATSRVQGLDEKLFF. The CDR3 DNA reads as TGTGCCACCAGCAGAGTTCAGGGGCTTGATGAAAAACTGTTTTTT.

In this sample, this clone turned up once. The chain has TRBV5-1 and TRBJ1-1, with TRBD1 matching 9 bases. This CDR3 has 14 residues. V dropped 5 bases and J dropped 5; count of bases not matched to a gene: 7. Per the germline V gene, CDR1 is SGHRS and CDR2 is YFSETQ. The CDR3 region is CASRLTGGETEAFF. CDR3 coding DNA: TGCGCCAGCAGATTGACAGGGGGGGAAACTGAAGCTTTCTTT.

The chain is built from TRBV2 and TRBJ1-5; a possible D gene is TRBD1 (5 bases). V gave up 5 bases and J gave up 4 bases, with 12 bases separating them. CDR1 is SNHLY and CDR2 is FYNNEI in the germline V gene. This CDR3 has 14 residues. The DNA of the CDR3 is TGTGCCAGCAGTTTCGGGACTCAGAATCAGCCCCAGCATTTT. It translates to CASSFGTQNQPQHF.

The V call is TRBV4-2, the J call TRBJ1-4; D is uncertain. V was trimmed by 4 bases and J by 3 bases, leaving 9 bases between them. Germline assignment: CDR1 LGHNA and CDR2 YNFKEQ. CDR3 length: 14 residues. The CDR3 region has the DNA TGTGCCAGCAGCCCGGAACTAGCTAATGAAAAACTGTTTTTT. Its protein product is CASSPELANEKLFF.

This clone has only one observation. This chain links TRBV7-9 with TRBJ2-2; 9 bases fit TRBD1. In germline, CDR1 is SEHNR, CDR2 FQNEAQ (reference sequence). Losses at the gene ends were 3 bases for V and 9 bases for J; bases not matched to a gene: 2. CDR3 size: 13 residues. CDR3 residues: CASSLGQGWELFF. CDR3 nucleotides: TGTGCCAGCAGCTTGGGACAGGGTTGGGAGCTGTTTTTT.

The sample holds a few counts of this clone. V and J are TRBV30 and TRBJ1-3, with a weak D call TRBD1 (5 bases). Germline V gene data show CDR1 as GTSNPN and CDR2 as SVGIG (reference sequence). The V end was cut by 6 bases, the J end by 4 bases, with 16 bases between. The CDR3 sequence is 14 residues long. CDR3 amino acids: CACPKTGPGNTIYF. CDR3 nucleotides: TGTGCCTGCCCTAAAACAGGTCCAGGAAACACCATATATTTT.

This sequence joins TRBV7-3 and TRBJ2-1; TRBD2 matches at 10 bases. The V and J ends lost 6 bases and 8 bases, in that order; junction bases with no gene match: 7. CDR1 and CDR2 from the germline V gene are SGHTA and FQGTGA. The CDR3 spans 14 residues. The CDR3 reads CASRGLATGDEQFF. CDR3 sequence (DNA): TGTGCCAGCAGGGGACTAGCGACGGGGGATGAGCAGTTCTTC.

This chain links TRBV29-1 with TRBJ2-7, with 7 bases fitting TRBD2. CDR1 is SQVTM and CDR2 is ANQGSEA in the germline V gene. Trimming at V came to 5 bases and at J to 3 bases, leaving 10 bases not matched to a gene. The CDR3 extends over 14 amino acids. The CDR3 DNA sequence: TGCAGCGTTATTGTAGCGGGCTTCTTCTACGAGCAGTACTTC. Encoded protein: CSVIVAGFFYEQYF.

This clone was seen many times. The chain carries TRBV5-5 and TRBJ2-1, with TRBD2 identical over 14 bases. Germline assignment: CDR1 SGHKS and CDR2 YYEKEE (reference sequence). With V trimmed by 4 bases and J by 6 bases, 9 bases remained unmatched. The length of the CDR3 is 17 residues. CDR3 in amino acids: CASSTHGTSGSFNEQFF. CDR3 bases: TGTGCCAGCAGCACACACGGGACTAGCGGGAGTTTCAATGAGCAGTTCTTC.

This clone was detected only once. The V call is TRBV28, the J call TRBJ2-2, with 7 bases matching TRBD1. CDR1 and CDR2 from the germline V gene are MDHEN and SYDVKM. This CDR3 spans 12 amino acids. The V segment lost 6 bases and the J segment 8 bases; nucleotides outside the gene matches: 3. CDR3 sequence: CASSPTGGELFF. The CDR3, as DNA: TGTGCCAGCAGCCCGACAGGGGGGGAGCTGTTTTTT. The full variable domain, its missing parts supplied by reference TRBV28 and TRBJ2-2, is DVKVTQSSRYLVKRTGEKVFLECVQDMDHENMFWYRQDPGLGLRLIYFSYDVKMKEKGDIPEGYSVSREKKERFSLILESASTNQTSMYLCASSPTGGELFFGEGSRLTVL.

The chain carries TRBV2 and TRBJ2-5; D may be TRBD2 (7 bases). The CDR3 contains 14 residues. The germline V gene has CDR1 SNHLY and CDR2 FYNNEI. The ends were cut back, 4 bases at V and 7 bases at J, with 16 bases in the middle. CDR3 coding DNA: TGTGCCAGCAGTGGGGAGGGGGGAGAGGCGACCCAGTACTTC. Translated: CASSGEGGEATQYF.

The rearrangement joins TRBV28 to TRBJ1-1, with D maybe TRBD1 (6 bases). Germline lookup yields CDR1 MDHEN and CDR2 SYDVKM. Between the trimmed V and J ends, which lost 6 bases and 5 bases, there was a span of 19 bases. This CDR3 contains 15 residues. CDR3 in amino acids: CASSPQGSLGTEAFF. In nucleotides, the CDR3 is TGTGCCAGCAGCCCTCAGGGGAGTCTAGGAACTGAAGCTTTCTTT.

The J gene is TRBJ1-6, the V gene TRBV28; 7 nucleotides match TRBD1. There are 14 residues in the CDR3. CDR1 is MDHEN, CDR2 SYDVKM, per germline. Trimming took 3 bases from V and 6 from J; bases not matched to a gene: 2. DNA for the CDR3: TGTGCCAGCAGTTTGACAGGGAGTAATTCACCCCTCCACTTT. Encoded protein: CASSLTGSNSPLHF.

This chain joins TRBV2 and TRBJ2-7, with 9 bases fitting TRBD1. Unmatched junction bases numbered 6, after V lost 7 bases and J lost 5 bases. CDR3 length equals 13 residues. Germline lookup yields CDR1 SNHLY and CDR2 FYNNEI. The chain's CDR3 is CASIEDRGHEQYF. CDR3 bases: TGTGCCAGCATTGAGGACAGGGGCCACGAGCAGTACTTC.

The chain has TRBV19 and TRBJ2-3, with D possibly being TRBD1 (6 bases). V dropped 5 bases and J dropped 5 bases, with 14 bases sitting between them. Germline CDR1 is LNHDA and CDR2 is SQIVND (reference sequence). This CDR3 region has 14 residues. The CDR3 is CASSRRQERDTQYF. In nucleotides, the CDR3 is TGTGCCAGTAGTCGTCGACAGGAAAGAGATACGCAGTATTTT.